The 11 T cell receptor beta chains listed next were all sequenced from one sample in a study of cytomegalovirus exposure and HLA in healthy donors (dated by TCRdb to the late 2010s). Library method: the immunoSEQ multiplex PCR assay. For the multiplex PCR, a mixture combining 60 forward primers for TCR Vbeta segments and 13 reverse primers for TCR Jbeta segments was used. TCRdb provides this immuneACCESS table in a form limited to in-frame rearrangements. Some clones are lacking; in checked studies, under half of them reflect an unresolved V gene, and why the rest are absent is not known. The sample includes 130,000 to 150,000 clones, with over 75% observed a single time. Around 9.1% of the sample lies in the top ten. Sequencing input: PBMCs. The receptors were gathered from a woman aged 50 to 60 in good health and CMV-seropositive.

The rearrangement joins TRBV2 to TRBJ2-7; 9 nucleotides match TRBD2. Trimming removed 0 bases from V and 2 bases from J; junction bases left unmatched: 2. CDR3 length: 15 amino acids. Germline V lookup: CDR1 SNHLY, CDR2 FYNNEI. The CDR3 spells CASSEASGGPYEQYF. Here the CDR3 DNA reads TGTGCCAGCAGTGAAGCTAGCGGGGGCCCCTACGAGCAGTACTTC.

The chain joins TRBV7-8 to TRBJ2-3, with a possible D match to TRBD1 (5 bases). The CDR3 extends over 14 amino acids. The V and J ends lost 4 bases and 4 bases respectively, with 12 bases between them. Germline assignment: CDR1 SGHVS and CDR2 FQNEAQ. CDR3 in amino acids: CASSSDRASDTQYF. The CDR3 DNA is TGTGCCAGCAGCTCCGACAGAGCTTCAGATACGCAGTATTTT.

The chain's CDR3 is CASSRGWGQPQHF. The CDR3, as DNA: TGTGCCAGCAGCCGGGGGTGGGGGCAGCCCCAGCATTTT. The chain employs TRBV27 and TRBJ1-5, with D perhaps TRBD1 (5 bases). V dropped 6 bases and J dropped 7 bases, with 13 bases sitting between them. The CDR3 has 13 amino acids. The germline CDR1 and CDR2 sequences are MNHEY and SMNVEV (reference sequence).

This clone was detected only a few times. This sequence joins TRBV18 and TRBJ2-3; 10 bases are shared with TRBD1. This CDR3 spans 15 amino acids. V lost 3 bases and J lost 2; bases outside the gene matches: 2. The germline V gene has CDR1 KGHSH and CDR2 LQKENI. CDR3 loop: CASSPDRGVTDTQYF. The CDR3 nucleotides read TGTGCCAGCTCACCGGACAGGGGGGTCACAGATACGCAGTATTTT. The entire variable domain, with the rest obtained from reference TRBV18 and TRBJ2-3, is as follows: NAGVMQNPRHLVRRRGQEARLRCSPMKGHSHVYWYRQLPEEGLKFMVYLQKENIIDESGMPKERFSAEFPKEGPSILRIQQVVRGDSAAYFCASSPDRGVTDTQYFGPGTRLTVL.

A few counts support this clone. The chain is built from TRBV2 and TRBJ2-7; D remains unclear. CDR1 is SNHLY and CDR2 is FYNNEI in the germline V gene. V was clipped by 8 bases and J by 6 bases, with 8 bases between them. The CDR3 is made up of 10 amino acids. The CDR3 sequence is CASSAGEQYF. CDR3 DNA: TGTGCCAGCTCGGCAGGCGAGCAGTACTTC.

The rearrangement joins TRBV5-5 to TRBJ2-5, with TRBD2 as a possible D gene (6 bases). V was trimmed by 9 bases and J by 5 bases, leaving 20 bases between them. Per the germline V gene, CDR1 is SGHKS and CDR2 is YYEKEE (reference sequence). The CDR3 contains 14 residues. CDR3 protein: CATAGGFSGETQYF. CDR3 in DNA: TGTGCCACCGCTGGGGGGTTCAGCGGGGAGACCCAGTACTTC.

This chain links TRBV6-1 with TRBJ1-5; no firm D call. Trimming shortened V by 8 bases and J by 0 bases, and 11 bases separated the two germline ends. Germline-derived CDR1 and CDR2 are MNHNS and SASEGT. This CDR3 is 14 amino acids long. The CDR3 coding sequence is TGTGCCAGCGCAGCGGCCTTTAGCAATCAGCCCCAGCATTTT. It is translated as CASAAAFSNQPQHF.

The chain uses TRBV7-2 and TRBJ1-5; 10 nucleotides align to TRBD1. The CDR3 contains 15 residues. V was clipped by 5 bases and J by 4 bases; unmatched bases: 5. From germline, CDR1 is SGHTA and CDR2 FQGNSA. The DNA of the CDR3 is TGTGCCAGCAGCACCGACAGGGGGCAGAATCAGCCCCAGCATTTT. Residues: CASSTDRGQNQPQHF.

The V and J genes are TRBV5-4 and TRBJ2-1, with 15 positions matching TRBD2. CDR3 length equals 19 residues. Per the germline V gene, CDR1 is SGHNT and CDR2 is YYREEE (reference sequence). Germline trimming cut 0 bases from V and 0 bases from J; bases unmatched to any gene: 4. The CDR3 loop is CASSLGTSGGAGSYNEQFF. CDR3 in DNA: TGTGCCAGCAGCTTGGGGACTAGCGGGGGGGCGGGCTCCTACAATGAGCAGTTCTTC.

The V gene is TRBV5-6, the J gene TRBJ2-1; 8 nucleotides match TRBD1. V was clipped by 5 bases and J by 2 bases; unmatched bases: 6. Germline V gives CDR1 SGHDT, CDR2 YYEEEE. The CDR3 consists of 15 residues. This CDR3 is CASRAGQGTYNEQFF. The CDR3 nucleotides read TGTGCCAGCAGGGCTGGACAGGGTACCTACAATGAGCAGTTCTTC.

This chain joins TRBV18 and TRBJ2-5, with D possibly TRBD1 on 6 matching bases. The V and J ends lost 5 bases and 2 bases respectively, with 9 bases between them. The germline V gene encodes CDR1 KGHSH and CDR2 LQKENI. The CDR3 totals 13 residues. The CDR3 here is CASSAGTQETQYF. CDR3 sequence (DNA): TGTGCCAGCTCAGCCGGGACACAAGAGACCCAGTACTTC. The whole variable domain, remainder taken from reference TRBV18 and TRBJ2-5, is NAGVMQNPRHLVRRRGQEARLRCSPMKGHSHVYWYRQLPEEGLKFMVYLQKENIIDESGMPKERFSAEFPKEGPSILRIQQVVRGDSAAYFCASSAGTQETQYFGPGTRLLVL.